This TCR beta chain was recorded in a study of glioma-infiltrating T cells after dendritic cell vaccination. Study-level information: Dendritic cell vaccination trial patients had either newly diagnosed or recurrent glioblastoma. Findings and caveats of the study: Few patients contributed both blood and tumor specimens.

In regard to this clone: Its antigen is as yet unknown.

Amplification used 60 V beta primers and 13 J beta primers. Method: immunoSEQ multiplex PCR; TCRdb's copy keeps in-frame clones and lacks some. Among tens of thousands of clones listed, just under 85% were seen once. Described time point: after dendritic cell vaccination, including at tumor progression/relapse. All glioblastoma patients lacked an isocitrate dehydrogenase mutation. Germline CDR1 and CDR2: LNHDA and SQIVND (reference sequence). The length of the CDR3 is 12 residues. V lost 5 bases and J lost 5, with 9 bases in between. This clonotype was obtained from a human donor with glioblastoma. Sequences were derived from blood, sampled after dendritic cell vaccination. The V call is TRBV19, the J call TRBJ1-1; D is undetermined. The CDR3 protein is CASSPRYTEAFF. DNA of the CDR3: TGTGCCAGTAGTCCCCGTTATACTGAAGCTTTCTTT. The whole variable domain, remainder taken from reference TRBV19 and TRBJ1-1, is DGGITQSPKYLFRKEGQNVTLSCEQNLNHDAMYWYRQDPGQGLRLIYYSQIVNDFQKGDIAEGYSVSREKKESFPLTVTSAQKNPTAFYLCASSPRYTEAFFGQGTRLTVV.